The clone carrying this TCR beta chain was observed a few times. This entry comes from a study of cytomegalovirus exposure and HLA in healthy donors. The trim removed 6 bases at V and 1 base at J, leaving 2 bases unmatched. Germline CDR1 is LNHDA and CDR2 is SQIVND (reference sequence). CDR3 length: 13 amino acids. Primers: 60 Vbeta forward and 13 Jbeta reverse. Measured with immunoSEQ multiplex PCR; TCRdb has only the in-frame clones, and not every one. Of about 120,000 clones listed, 65% to 85% are singletons. Sequenced: PBMCs. The chain links TRBV19 to TRBJ2-5; 7 nucleotides line up with TRBD2. This TCR derives from a woman aged 40 to 50 in good health and CMV-seropositive. The CDR3 is CASRAGFQETQYF. The CDR3 DNA is TGTGCCAGTAGAGCGGGATTCCAAGAGACCCAGTACTTC.